Shown below are 15 T cell receptor beta chains from a single sample sequenced in a study of blood T cell repertoires in COVID-19. Data came from immunoSEQ multiplex PCR; TCRdb stores just in-frame clones and leaves some out. The sample includes some 80,000 clones, roughly 84% of them seen just once. The sample taken for sequencing was peripheral blood. Receptors were obtained from a man aged 50 to 59 with acute or convalescent COVID-19.

J is TRBJ2-7 and V is TRBV5-1; 9 nucleotides agree with TRBD1. CDR1 is SGHRS and CDR2 is YFSETQ in the germline V gene. This CDR3 has 16 amino acids. V lost 0 bases, J lost 3 bases, and 7 bases stayed unmatched. The CDR3 nucleotides are TGCGCCAGCAGCTTGGCCCCGACAGGGGGTAACTACGAGCAGTACTTC. Encoded protein: CASSLAPTGGNYEQYF. Full variable domain (remainder filled in from reference TRBV5-1 and TRBJ2-7): KAGVTQTPRYLIKTRGQQVTLSCSPISGHRSVSWYQQTPGQGLQFLFEYFSETQRNKGNFPGRFSGRQFSNSRSEMNVSTLELGDSALYLCASSLAPTGGNYEQYFGPGTRLTVT.

The chain couples TRBV18 to TRBJ1-3, with D unresolved. V was pared by 0 bases and J by 4 bases, with 13 bases between. This CDR3 has 16 amino acids. Germline loops: CDR1 KGHSH, CDR2 LQKENI. The chain's CDR3 is CASSPPSASGGNTIYF. The CDR3, as DNA: TGTGCCAGCTCACCACCGTCGGCGTCGGGGGGAAACACCATATATTTT.

The V and J genes are TRBV7-2 and TRBJ2-1, with TRBD2 matching 8 bases. This CDR3 comprises 13 residues. CDR1 and CDR2 (germline): SGHTA, FQGNSA. Germline trimming cut 4 bases from V and 6 bases from J; bases unmatched to any gene: 2. CDR3 in amino acids: CASSYGTSNEQFF. DNA for the CDR3: TGTGCCAGCAGCTACGGGACTAGCAATGAGCAGTTCTTC.

This clone was counted only a few times. In DNA, the CDR3 is TGCGCCAGCAGCCATGACAGGGGCGACTATGGCTACACCTTC. Its translation: CASSHDRGDYGYTF. The chain has TRBV4-1 and TRBJ1-2; 8 bases align to TRBD1. CDR1 MGHRA and CDR2 YSYEKL come from the germline V gene. This CDR3 is 14 amino acids long. V trimming: 3 bases; J trimming: 3 bases; junction bases outside the gene matches: 3.

The J gene is TRBJ2-7, the V gene TRBV12-3 or TRBV12-4, with no clear D. The CDR3 totals 12 residues. The V and J ends lost 8 bases and 2 bases respectively, with 10 bases between them. Here the CDR3 reads CASRFATYEQYF. The CDR3 DNA follows: TGTGCCAGCCGGTTTGCTACCTACGAGCAGTACTTC.

The chain links TRBV2 to TRBJ2-1; D is unresolved. Germline CDR1 and CDR2: SNHLY and FYNNEI. V gave up 4 bases and J gave up 2 bases, with 9 bases separating them. This CDR3 has 14 residues. This CDR3 is CASSVTVPYNEQFF. CDR3 nucleotides: TGTGCCAGCAGTGTCACAGTCCCCTACAATGAGCAGTTCTTC.

The CDR3: CASSRTSGGASTGELFF. As DNA, the CDR3 is TGTGCCAGCAGCAGGACTAGCGGGGGGGCATCCACCGGGGAGCTGTTTTTT. The V and J genes are TRBV3-1 (or the pseudogene TRBV3-2) and TRBJ2-2; TRBD2 aligns across 15 bases. V shed 5 bases, J shed 4 bases, and the junction held 5 bases outside the gene matches. The CDR3 extends over 17 amino acids. Germline CDR1 LGHDT, CDR2 YNNKEL (reference sequence).

V and J are TRBV4-1 and TRBJ2-7; 7 bases agree with TRBD1. The CDR3 runs 14 residues. Germline values: CDR1 MGHRA, CDR2 YSYEKL. J was trimmed by 0 bases and V by 2 bases; bases with no gene match: 1. CDR3 amino acids: CASSQHRGSYEQYF. CDR3 coding DNA: TGCGCCAGCAGCCAACACAGGGGCTCCTACGAGCAGTACTTC.

V and J are TRBV6-5 and TRBJ1-2; 7 bases fit TRBD1. V trimming: 6 bases; J trimming: 8 bases; junction bases outside the gene matches: 3. The CDR3 is made up of 11 amino acids. Looked up from germline, CDR1 is MNHEY and CDR2 is SVGAGI. This CDR3 reads CASRRQGGYTF. CDR3 DNA sequence: TGTGCCAGCAGGAGACAGGGCGGCTACACCTTC.

The chain links TRBV5-1 to TRBJ1-5; TRBD1 agrees at 9 bases. This CDR3 has 14 amino acids. The J segment lost 7 bases and the V segment lost 3 bases, leaving 5 bases of the junction unmatched. CDR1 is SGHRS and CDR2 is YFSETQ in the germline V gene. CDR3 sequence: CASSSGQGKQPQHF. The CDR3 DNA is TGCGCCAGCAGCTCGGGACAGGGTAAACAGCCCCAGCATTTT. Based on the CDR3 plus reference TRBV5-1 and TRBJ1-5, the full variable domain is KAGVTQTPRYLIKTRGQQVTLSCSPISGHRSVSWYQQTPGQGLQFLFEYFSETQRNKGNFPGRFSGRQFSNSRSEMNVSTLELGDSALYLCASSSGQGKQPQHFGDGTRLSIL.

V gene TRBV28 combines with J gene TRBJ2-7; 8 nucleotides agree with TRBD1. The germline gives CDR1 MDHEN, CDR2 SYDVKM. The CDR3 runs to 14 residues. V lost 3 bases and J lost 2; bases outside the gene matches: 3. The CDR3 DNA is TGTGCCAGCAGTTTTTCGACAGGGGCCTACGAGCAGTACTTC. Its protein is CASSFSTGAYEQYF.

This chain connects TRBV2 to TRBJ2-7; tentatively, D is TRBD2 (6 bases). The V end was cut by 6 bases, the J end by 1 base, with 13 bases between. CDR1 and CDR2 from the germline V gene are SNHLY and FYNNEI. The CDR3 is 14 residues long. DNA for the CDR3: TGTGCCAGCAGAAACAGCGGGTCTTCCTACGAGCAGTACTTC. This gives the protein CASRNSGSSYEQYF.

CDR3 coding DNA: TGTGCCAGCAGTTACCGAACTAGCGGGTACGACACCGGGGAGCTGTTTTTT. Translating it yields CASSYRTSGYDTGELFF. The chain joins TRBV6-2 or TRBV6-3 to TRBJ2-2; 9 bases fit TRBD2. Germline V gene lookup returns CDR1 MNHEY and CDR2 SVGEGT. J gave up 3 bases and V 2 bases, and 7 bases lay outside the gene matches. The CDR3 consists of 17 residues.

The genes are TRBV4-3 and TRBJ2-5; the D gene is possibly TRBD2 (5 bases). Trimming stripped 1 base from V and 2 bases from J, with 11 bases between. CDR3 size: 15 residues. CDR1 and CDR2 from the germline V gene are LGHNA and YSLEER. CDR3 sequence reads: CASSQGGGVQETQYF. CDR3 nucleotide sequence: TGCGCCAGCAGCCAAGGCGGAGGAGTTCAAGAGACCCAGTACTTC.

This chain links TRBV28 with TRBJ2-1; D perhaps matches TRBD1 (7 bases). Per germline, CDR1 MDHEN and CDR2 SYDVKM. The CDR3 extends over 14 amino acids. Trimming removed 3 bases at V and 11 bases at J, with 17 bases between. CDR3 protein: CASSFRGTAWKQFF. The DNA of the CDR3 is TGTGCCAGCAGTTTCCGGGGGACAGCCTGGAAGCAGTTCTTC. The variable domain in full, completed from reference TRBV28 and TRBJ2-1, reads DVKVTQSSRYLVKRTGEKVFLECVQDMDHENMFWYRQDPGLGLRLIYFSYDVKMKEKGDIPEGYSVSREKKERFSLILESASTNQTSMYLCASSFRGTAWKQFFGPGTRLTVL.